Listed below are T cell receptor beta chains from one sample, sequenced in a study of cytomegalovirus exposure and HLA in healthy donors. Method: immunoSEQ multiplex PCR; TCRdb's copy keeps in-frame clones and lacks some. The top ten hold about 2% of the sample, which has about 160,000 clones, roughly 85% seen once. Sequenced material: PBMCs. These receptors all come from a man in his late teens or twenties in good health and CMV-seropositive. Both conserved end residues are part of each CDR3. Some rows have no size entry. The others give once, few or many, or a class for an expanded clone.

>once|TRBV2|11
CASSDSGEQYF
>.|TRBV2|16
CASSEGSGGAVDTQYF
>.|TRBV12-5|18
CASGLPLPIRGGLNEQFF
>.|TRBV4-2|16
CASSPGTVDSNQPQHF
>.|TRBV7-9|15
CASSITQGYKNIQYF
>.|TRBV5-4|13
CASSTGTRGEQYF
>few|TRBV4-3|13
CASRENLNTEAFF
>few|TRBV5-1|17
CASSLVDSARGAYEQYF
>.|TRBV7-9|13
CASSEGLGGIQYF
>.|TRBV7-3|16
CASSSTATATNEKLFF
>.|TRBV7-8|16
CASSPYGTVNGSPLHF
>.|TRBV6-6|16
CASSQIAGGRSDTQYF
>.|TRBV4-2|15
CASSPTSGGSDTQYF